These 16 T cell receptor beta chains originate from one sample sequenced in a study of breast tumors, draining lymph nodes, adjacent tissues. MiXCR, run by TCRdb on the multiplex PCR reads, gives a single entry per CDR3 protein. The sample holds tens of thousands of distinct CDR3 sequences, approximately 22% seen once. Sequenced material: breast tumor tissue. These receptors all stem from a female donor with breast cancer. Some clones in this sample may be carry-over from other donors' samples.

The count of this clonotype is one. The chain joins TRBV7-2 to TRBJ2-1, with 9 bases matching TRBD2. CDR1 is SGHTA, CDR2 FQGNSA, per germline. The length of the CDR3 is 15 residues. V was clipped by 1 base and J by 8 bases; unmatched bases: 6. The CDR3 here is CASSLVAGEGYEQFF. CDR3 nucleotides: TGTGCCAGCAGCTTAGTAGCGGGAGAGGGATATGAGCAGTTCTTC.

This clonotype was counted at least ten times. The rearrangement uses TRBV5-6 and TRBJ2-5, with D perhaps assigned TRBD1 or TRBD2 (5 bases each). This CDR3 region has 16 residues. CDR1 and CDR2 from the germline V gene are SGHDT and YYEEEE. V was shortened by 1 base and J by 1 base, with 14 bases between the two germline ends. The DNA of the CDR3 is TGTGCCAGCAGCTTGTTGGGGCGCCTAGCCCAAGAGACCCAGTACTTC. Residues: CASSLLGRLAQETQYF.

This clonotype was seen repeatedly, ten times or more. This rearrangement joins TRBV2 to TRBJ1-2, with no clear D. The CDR3 sequence is 13 residues long. The germline V gene has CDR1 SNHLY and CDR2 FYNNEI. The V end lost 2 bases, the J end lost 1 base, and 5 bases lay between the germline ends. The CDR3 DNA is TGTGCCAGCAGTGAACTGGGTAACTATGGCTACACCTTC. Encoded protein: CASSELGNYGYTF. The full variable domain, its missing parts supplied by reference TRBV2 and TRBJ1-2, is EPEVTQTPSHQVTQMGQEVILRCVPISNHLYFYWYRQILGQKVEFLVSFYNNEISEKSEIFDDQFSVERPDGSNFTLKIRSTKLEDSAMYFCASSELGNYGYTFGSGTRLTVV.

This clonotype turned up a few times. J is TRBJ2-6 and V is TRBV18; no clear D gene. V was pared by 3 bases and J by 2 bases, with 11 bases between. There are 16 residues in the CDR3. Germline assignment: CDR1 KGHSH and CDR2 LQKENI. DNA for the CDR3: TGTGCCAGCTCACCTTCCGCGTATCCTGGGGCCAACGTCCTGACTTTC. This gives the protein CASSPSAYPGANVLTF.

Only a few counts were recorded for this clonotype. This may come from a read error, since a much larger clone is one base off. The CDR3 sequence is CAIRGSRVGNQPQHF. For the CDR3, the DNA is TGTGCCATCAGGGGGTCCAGGGTCGGCAATCAGCCCCAGCATTTT. V gene TRBV10-3 combines with J gene TRBJ1-5; TRBD1 might be the D (5 bases). Germline assignment: CDR1 ENHRY and CDR2 SYGVKD. The CDR3 runs 15 residues. The V and J ends lost 6 bases and 2 bases respectively, with 14 bases between them.

Many counts were recorded for this clonotype. The chain links TRBV4-1 to TRBJ2-6; 7 bases line up with TRBD1. The CDR3 is made up of 19 amino acids. Germline values: CDR1 MGHRA, CDR2 YSYEKL. The trim removed 2 bases at V and 0 bases at J, leaving 10 bases unmatched. The DNA for the CDR3 is TGCGCCAGCAGCCAACCAAGACAGGGCCTGATCTCTGGGGCCAACGTCCTGACTTTC. It encodes CASSQPRQGLISGANVLTF.

This clonotype appeared many times. J is TRBJ1-2 and V is TRBV20-1; 7 bases fit TRBD1. CDR1 DFQATT and CDR2 SNEGSKA come from the germline V gene (reference sequence). The CDR3 loop spans 12 amino acids. Losses at the gene ends were 6 bases for V and 7 bases for J; bases not matched to a gene: 8. CDR3 coding DNA: TGCAGTGCACAGGACAGGTCCGGTGGCTACACCTTC. Its protein product is CSAQDRSGGYTF.

The rearrangement joins TRBV6-2 or TRBV6-3 to TRBJ2-3; the match to TRBD2 covers 9 bases. V shed 7 bases, J shed 0 bases, and the junction held 8 bases outside the gene matches. The length of the CDR3 is 16 residues. The germline V gene encodes CDR1 MNHEY and CDR2 SVGEGT. CDR3 amino acids: CASKRRTSASTDTQYF. CDR3 sequence (DNA): TGTGCCAGCAAAAGGAGGACTAGCGCCAGCACAGATACGCAGTATTTT.

This clonotype was recorded at least ten times. The genes are TRBV5-8 and TRBJ2-7; TRBD2 agrees at 14 bases. This CDR3 has 15 amino acids. The V and J ends lost 5 bases and 4 bases, in that order; junction bases with no gene match: 5. The germline V gene has CDR1 SGHTS and CDR2 YDEGEE. The CDR3 sequence: CASRTTSGRGYEQYF. The DNA for the CDR3 is TGTGCCAGCAGGACGACTAGCGGGAGGGGGTACGAGCAGTACTTC.

Turning to this clonotype: One end of the junction fails to match germline, which may point to a read error. The chain is built from TRBV30 and TRBJ1-3; D is undetermined. The germline CDR1 and CDR2 sequences are GTSNPN and SVGIG (reference sequence). The CDR3 has 14 residues. The DNA for the CDR3 is TGTGCCTGGAGTGGAGCCTTTTTGAGAAACGCCATATATTTT. This encodes CAWSGAFLRNAIYF.

Remarks on this clonotype: Just one base apart from a much larger clone, this may be a read error. The chain joins TRBV6-1 to TRBJ1-2, with TRBD1 identical over 9 bases. The germline V gene has CDR1 MNHNS and CDR2 SASEGT. This CDR3 is 15 amino acids long. CDR3 in DNA: TGTGCCAGCAGTTCCCTCTGGACAGGGGTAGAAGGCTGCACCTTC. Its translation is CASSSLWTGVEGCTF.

This clonotype was recorded at least ten times. This CDR3 reads CASSSGTGNSPLHF. The CDR3 region has the DNA TGCGCCAGCAGCTCCGGGACAGGCAATTCACCCCTCCACTTT. The chain combines TRBV5-1 with TRBJ1-6, with TRBD1 matching 8 bases. The CDR3 sequence is 14 residues long. V was pared by 3 bases and J by 7 bases, with 3 bases of the junction left unmatched. CDR1 and CDR2 from the germline V gene are SGHRS and YFSETQ.

In this sample, this clonotype turned up many times. The rearrangement joins TRBV4-2 to TRBJ2-3, with D unclear. This CDR3 is 14 amino acids long. V lost 1 base and J 0 bases, leaving 5 bases between the germline ends. Germline V lookup: CDR1 LGHNA, CDR2 YNFKEQ. The CDR3 spells CASSQGGSTDTQYF. The CDR3 DNA sequence: TGTGCCAGCAGCCAAGGGGGTAGCACAGATACGCAGTATTTT.

On this clonotype itself: This sequence may be a read error, since a much larger clone differs from it by one base. V and J are TRBV3-1 and TRBJ2-7, with 11 nucleotides matching TRBD2. Germline V lookup: CDR1 LGHDT, CDR2 YNNKEL (reference sequence). The CDR3 sequence is 14 residues long. Written as DNA, the CDR3 is TGTGCCAGCAGCCAAACTAGCGGGAGTGTCGAGAAGTACTTC. Its translation: CASSQTSGSVEKYF.

This chain uses TRBV4-1 with TRBJ2-1; 12 bases agree with TRBD2. The germline gives CDR1 MGHRA, CDR2 YSYEKL. The CDR3 consists of 17 residues. V dropped 0 bases and J dropped 10; count of bases not matched to a gene: 10. The chain's CDR3 is CASSQELLAGGGREQFF. The CDR3 DNA sequence: TGCGCCAGCAGCCAAGAACTCCTAGCGGGAGGGGGTCGGGAGCAGTTCTTC.

This clonotype was counted ten times or more. V is TRBV5-4 and J is TRBJ2-2; no clear D gene. V was pared by 0 bases and J by 0 bases, with 12 bases between. The CDR3 loop spans 17 amino acids. Germline assignment: CDR1 SGHNT and CDR2 YYREEE (reference sequence). The CDR3 DNA reads as TGTGCCAGCAGCTTGGGCCGTGCGTCCACGAACACCGGGGAGCTGTTTTTT. Translating gives CASSLGRASTNTGELFF.